One sample yielded the 2 T cell receptor beta chains listed below, sequenced in a study of identifying expanded T cells in peripheral blood. TCRdb's table, derived via immunoSEQ multiplex PCR, lists solely in-frame clones and lacks some. The table includes 130,000 or so clones, roughly 84% detected once. Sequences were obtained from blood. The source is a person aged 18-69 years in good health.

This clone was picked up one time. The genes are TRBV19 and TRBJ1-1; 9 bases fit TRBD1. CDR3 length: 13 amino acids. The trim removed 6 bases at V and 4 bases at J, leaving 3 bases unmatched. CDR1 and CDR2 from the germline V gene are LNHDA and SQIVND (reference sequence). CDR3 sequence (DNA): TGTGCCAGTAGAAAACAGGGGGCCACTGAAGCTTTCTTT. Its protein is CASRKQGATEAFF.

The J gene is TRBJ1-2, the V gene TRBV5-1, with D tentatively TRBD1 (6 bases). This CDR3 region has 16 residues. CDR1 and CDR2 from the germline V gene are SGHRS and YFSETQ. The V and J ends lost 2 bases and 7 bases respectively, with 21 bases between them. As DNA, the CDR3 is TGCGCCAGCAGCTTCAACCCGACAGGACGGACGGCTGGCTACACCTTC. This translates into CASSFNPTGRTAGYTF.